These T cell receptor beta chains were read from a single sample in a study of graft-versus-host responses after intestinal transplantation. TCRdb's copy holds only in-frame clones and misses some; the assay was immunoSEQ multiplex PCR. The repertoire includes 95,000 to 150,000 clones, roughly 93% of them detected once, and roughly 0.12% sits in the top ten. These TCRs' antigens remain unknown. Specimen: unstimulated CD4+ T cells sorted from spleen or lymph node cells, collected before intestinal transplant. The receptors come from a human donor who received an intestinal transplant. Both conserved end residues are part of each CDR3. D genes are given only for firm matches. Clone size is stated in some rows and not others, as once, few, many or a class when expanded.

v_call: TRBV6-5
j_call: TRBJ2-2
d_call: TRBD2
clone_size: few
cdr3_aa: CASSYGTSDYGELFF
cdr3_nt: TGTGCCAGCAGTTACGGGACTAGCGATTACGGGGAGCTGTTTTTT

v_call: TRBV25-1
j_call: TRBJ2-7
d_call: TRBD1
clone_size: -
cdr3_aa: CASSRPGTGAYEQYF
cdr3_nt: TGTGCCAGCAGCCGACCCGGGACAGGGGCCTACGAGCAGTACTTC

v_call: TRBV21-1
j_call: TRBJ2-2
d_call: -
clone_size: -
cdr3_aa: CASSTRTYTGELFF
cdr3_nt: TGTGCCAGCAGCACCCGGACATACACCGGGGAGCTGTTTTTT

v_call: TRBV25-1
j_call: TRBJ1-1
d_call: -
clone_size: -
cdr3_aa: CASSESGVMNTEAFF
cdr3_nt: TGTGCCAGCAGTGAATCGGGGGTGATGAACACTGAAGCTTTCTTT

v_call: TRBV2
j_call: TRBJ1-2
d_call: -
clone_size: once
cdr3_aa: CASTAAGHPVGGYTF
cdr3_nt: TGTGCCAGCACGGCAGCAGGGCATCCAGTGGGGGGCTACACCTTC

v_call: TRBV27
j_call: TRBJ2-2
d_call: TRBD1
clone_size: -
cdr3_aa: CASSVLQGNGELFF
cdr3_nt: TGTGCCAGCAGTGTATTACAGGGGAACGGGGAGCTGTTTTTT

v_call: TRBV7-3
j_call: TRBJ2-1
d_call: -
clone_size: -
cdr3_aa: CASSLATGGNEQFF
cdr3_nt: TGTGCCAGCAGCTTAGCGACTGGGGGCAATGAGCAGTTCTTC

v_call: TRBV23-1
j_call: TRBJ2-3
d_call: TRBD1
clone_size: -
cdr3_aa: CASSPNRGQSTDTQYF
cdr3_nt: TGCGCCAGCAGTCCTAACAGGGGGCAAAGCACAGATACGCAGTATTTT

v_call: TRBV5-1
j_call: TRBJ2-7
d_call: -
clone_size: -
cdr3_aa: CASSLDAVTYEQYF
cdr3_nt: TGCGCCAGCAGCTTGGATGCGGTAACCTACGAGCAGTACTTC

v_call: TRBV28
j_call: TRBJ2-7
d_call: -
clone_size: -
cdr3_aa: CASSLRGPYEQYF
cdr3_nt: TGTGCCAGCAGCCTGAGGGGACCCTACGAGCAGTACTTC

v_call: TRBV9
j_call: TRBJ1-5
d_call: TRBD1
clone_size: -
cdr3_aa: CASSVEDRVGQPQHF
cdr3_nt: TGTGCCAGCAGCGTAGAAGACAGGGTGGGCCAGCCCCAGCATTTT

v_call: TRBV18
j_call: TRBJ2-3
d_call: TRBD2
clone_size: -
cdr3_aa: CASSREALATTDTQYF
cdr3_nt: TGTGCCAGCTCACGGGAGGCACTAGCGACCACAGATACGCAGTATTTT

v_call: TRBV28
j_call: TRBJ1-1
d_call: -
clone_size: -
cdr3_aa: CASSLYSPNTEAFF
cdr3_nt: TGTGCCAGCAGTTTATATTCACCGAACACTGAAGCTTTCTTT

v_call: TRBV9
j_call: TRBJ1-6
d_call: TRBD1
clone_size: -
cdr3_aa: CASSAGQRNSPLHF
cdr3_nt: TGTGCCAGCAGCGCGGGACAGAGAAATTCACCCCTCCACTTT

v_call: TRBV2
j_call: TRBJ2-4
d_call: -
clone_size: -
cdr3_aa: CASSQTRDIQYF
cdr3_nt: TGTGCCAGCAGTCAGACCAGGGACATTCAGTACTTC

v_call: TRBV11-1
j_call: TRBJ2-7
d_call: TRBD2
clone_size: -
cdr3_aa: CASSLALVSGVSYEQYF
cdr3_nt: TGTGCCAGCAGCTTAGCGCTGGTTAGCGGGGTATCCTACGAGCAGTACTTC

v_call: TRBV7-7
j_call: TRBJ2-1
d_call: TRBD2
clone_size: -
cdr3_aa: CASSQLAGGLGEQFF
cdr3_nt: TGTGCTAGCAGCCAACTAGCGGGAGGGCTTGGTGAGCAGTTCTTC

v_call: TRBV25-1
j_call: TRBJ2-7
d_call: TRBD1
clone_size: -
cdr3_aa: CASSGTRTGLAYEQYF
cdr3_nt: TGTGCCAGCAGTGGGACTCGGACAGGGCTAGCCTACGAGCAGTACTTC

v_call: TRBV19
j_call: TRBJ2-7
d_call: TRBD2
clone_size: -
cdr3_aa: CASRNLRTRGSEQYF
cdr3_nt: TGTGCCAGTAGGAATTTGAGGACTAGAGGGTCCGAGCAGTACTTC

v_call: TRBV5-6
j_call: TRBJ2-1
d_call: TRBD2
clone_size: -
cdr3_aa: CASSLEAGTSYNEQFF
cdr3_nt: TGTGCCAGCAGCTTGGAAGCGGGAACCTCCTACAATGAGCAGTTCTTC

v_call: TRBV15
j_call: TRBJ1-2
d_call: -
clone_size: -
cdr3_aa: CATSRDKSQTSSYGYTF
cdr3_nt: TGTGCCACCAGCAGAGATAAGTCCCAGACCTCTAGCTATGGCTACACCTTC

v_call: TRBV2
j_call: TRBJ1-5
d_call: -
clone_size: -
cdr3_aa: CASSDREHQPQHF
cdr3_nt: TGTGCCAGCAGTGACAGGGAGCATCAGCCCCAGCATTTT

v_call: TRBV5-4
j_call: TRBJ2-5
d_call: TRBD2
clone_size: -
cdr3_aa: CASSLALAGGIQETQYF
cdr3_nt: TGTGCCAGCAGCTTGGCCCTAGCGGGAGGTATACAAGAGACCCAGTACTTC

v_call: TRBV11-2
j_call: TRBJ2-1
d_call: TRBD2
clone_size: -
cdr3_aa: CASSLAGTNEQFF
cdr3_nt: TGTGCCAGCAGCTTGGCCGGGACTAACGAGCAGTTCTTC

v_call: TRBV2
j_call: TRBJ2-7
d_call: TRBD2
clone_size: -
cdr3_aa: CASSFLREPTYEQYF
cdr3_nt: TGTGCCAGCAGTTTCTTGCGGGAGCCGACCTACGAGCAGTACTTC

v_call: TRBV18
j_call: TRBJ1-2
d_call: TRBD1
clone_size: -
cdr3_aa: CASSRDRDGGYTF
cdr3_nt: TGTGCCAGCTCACGGGACAGGGACGGCGGCTACACCTTC

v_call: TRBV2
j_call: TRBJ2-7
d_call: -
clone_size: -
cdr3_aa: CASTWGGPYEQYF
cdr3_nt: TGTGCCAGCACCTGGGGGGGCCCCTACGAGCAGTACTTC

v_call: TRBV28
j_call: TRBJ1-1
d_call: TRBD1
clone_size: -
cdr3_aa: CASRKAGQPIMNTEAFF
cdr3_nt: TGTGCCAGCAGGAAAGCGGGACAGCCGATCATGAACACTGAAGCTTTCTTT

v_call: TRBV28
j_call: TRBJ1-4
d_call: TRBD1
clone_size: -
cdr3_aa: CASSLSPGGRANEKLFF
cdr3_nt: TGTGCCAGCAGTTTATCCCCAGGGGGCCGGGCTAATGAAAAACTGTTTTTT

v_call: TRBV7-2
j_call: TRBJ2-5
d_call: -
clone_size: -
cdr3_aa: CASSFGGETQYF
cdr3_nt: TGTGCCAGCAGCTTTGGGGGGGAGACCCAGTACTTC

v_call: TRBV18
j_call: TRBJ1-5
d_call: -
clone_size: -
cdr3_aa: CASSPTMTLSSNQPQHF
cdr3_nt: TGTGCCAGCTCACCAACGATGACCCTCTCTAGCAATCAGCCCCAGCATTTT

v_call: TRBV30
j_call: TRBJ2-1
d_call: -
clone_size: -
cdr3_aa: CAWSSQQGYNEQFF
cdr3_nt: TGTGCCTGGAGTTCACAACAGGGTTACAATGAGCAGTTCTTC

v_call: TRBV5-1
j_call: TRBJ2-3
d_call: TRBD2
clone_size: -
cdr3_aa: CASSLEGTSGSLGTDTQYF
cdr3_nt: TGCGCCAGCAGCTTGGAAGGGACTAGCGGGAGTCTAGGCACAGATACGCAGTATTTT

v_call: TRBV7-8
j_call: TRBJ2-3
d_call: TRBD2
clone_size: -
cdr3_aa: CASSRRLAGNSDTQYF
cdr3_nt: TGTGCCAGCAGCCGCCGGCTAGCGGGAAACTCAGATACGCAGTATTTT

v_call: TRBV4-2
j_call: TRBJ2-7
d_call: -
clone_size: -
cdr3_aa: CASSLRDSYEQYF
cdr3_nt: TGTGCCAGCAGCCTCCGGGACTCCTACGAGCAGTACTTC

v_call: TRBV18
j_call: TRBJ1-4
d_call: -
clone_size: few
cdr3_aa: CASSPSGEQNEKLFF
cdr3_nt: TGTGCCAGCTCACCATCAGGGGAGCAGAATGAAAAACTGTTTTTT

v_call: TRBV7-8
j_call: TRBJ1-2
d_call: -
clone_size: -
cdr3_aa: CASSFRQNYGYTF
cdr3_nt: TGTGCCAGCAGCTTCCGACAGAACTATGGCTACACCTTC

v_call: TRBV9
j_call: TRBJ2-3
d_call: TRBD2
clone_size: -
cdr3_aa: CASSGTSGTSDTQYF
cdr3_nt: TGTGCCAGCAGTGGGACTAGCGGGACCTCAGATACGCAGTATTTT

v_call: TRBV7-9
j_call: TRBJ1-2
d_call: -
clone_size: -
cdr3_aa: CASSLETGPGDGYTF
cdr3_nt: TGTGCCAGCAGCTTAGAGACAGGCCCAGGGGATGGCTACACCTTC

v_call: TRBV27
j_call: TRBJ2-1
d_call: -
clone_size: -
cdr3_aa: CASSRLAALISNEQFF
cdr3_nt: TGTGCCAGCAGTCGCCTCGCGGCGTTGATTAGCAATGAGCAGTTCTTC

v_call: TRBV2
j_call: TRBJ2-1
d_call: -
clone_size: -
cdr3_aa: CASSAGPGSYNEQFF
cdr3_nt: TGTGCCAGCAGCGCTGGTCCAGGCTCCTACAATGAGCAGTTCTTC

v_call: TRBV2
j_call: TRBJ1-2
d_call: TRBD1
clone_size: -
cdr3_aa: CASRGQGASGYTF
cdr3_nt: TGTGCCAGCAGGGGACAGGGGGCGAGTGGCTACACCTTC

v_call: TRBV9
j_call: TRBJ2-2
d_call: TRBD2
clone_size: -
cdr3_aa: CASSARLAGGPGGELFF
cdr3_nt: TGTGCCAGCAGCGCACGACTAGCGGGAGGGCCAGGCGGGGAGCTGTTTTTT

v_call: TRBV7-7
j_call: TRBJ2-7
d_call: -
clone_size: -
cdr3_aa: CASSLVPFTGEQYF
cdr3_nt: TGTGCTAGCAGCCTCGTCCCTTTTACGGGCGAGCAGTACTTC

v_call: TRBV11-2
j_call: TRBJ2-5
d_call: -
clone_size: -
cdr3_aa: CASSLGGTTSETQYF
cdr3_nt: TGTGCCAGCAGCTTAGGCGGGACAACTAGCGAGACCCAGTACTTC

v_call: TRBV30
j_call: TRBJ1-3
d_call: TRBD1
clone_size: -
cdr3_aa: CAWRRTGAGNTIYF
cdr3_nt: TGTGCCTGGCGGCGGACAGGGGCTGGAAACACCATATATTTT

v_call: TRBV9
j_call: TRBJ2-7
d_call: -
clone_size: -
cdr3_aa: CASSVAPGVSYEQYF
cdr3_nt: TGTGCCAGCAGCGTAGCTCCGGGAGTTTCCTACGAGCAGTACTTC

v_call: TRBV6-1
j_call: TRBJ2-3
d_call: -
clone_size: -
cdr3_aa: CASSNNRAGTDTQYF
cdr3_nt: TGTGCCAGCAGTAACAATCGAGCGGGCACAGATACGCAGTATTTT

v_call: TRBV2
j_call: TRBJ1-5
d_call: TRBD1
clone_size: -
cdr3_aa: CASGTGFSNQPQHF
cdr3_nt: TGTGCCAGCGGGACAGGGTTTAGCAATCAGCCCCAGCATTTT

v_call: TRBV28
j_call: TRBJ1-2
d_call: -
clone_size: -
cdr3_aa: CASSFQGYGYTF
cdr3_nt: TGTGCCAGCAGTTTTCAGGGCTATGGCTACACCTTC

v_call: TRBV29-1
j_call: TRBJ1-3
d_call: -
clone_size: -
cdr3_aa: CSAGGSGNTIYF
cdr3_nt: TGCAGTGCCGGAGGCTCCGGAAACACCATATATTTT

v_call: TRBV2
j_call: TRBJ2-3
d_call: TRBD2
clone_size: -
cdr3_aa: CASSVLWGGTDTQYF
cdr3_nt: TGTGCCAGCAGTGTCCTTTGGGGGGGGACAGATACGCAGTATTTT

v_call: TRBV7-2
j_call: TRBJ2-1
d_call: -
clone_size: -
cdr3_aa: CASSLGASRTFGGEQFF
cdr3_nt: TGTGCCAGCAGCTTAGGAGCTAGCAGGACCTTCGGCGGTGAGCAGTTCTTC

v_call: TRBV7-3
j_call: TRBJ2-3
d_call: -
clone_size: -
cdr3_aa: CASSLAGYSTDTQYF
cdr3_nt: TGTGCCAGCAGCTTAGCGGGGTATAGCACAGATACGCAGTATTTT